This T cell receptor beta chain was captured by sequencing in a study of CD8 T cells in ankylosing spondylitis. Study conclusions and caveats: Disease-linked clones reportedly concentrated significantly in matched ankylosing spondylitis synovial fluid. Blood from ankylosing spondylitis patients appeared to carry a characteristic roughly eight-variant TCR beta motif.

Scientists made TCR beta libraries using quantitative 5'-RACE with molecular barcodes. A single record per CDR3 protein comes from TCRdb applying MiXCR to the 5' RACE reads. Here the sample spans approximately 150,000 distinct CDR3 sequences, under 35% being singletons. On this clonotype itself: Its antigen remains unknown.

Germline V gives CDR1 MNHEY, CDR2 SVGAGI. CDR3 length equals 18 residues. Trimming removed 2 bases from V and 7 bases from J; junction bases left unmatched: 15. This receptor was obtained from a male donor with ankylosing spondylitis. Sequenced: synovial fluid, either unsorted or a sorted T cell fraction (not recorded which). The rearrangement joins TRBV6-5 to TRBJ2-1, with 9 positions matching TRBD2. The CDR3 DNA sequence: TGTGCCAGCAGTTACACTGTTTTTGCGGGAGGGCCTTATAATGAGCAGTTCTTC. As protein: CASSYTVFAGGPYNEQFF.